This record covers a single T cell receptor (beta chain). Data came from immunoSEQ multiplex PCR; TCRdb stores just in-frame clones and leaves some out. The table lists about 260,000 clones, about 89% of them singletons. This sample was taken from a study of blood T cell repertoires in COVID-19. With V trimmed by 7 bases and J by 4 bases, 9 bases remained unmatched. Germline CDR1 is SNHLY and CDR2 is FYNNEI. CDR3 length equals 15 residues. The rearrangement links TRBV2 to TRBJ2-5, with 10 bases identical to TRBD1. The TCR comes from a woman aged 40-49 years who had recovered from COVID-19. Sample: peripheral blood. The CDR3 bases are TGTGCCAGCATTTGGGACAGGGGAGCACTAGAGACCCAGTACTTC. Translation: CASIWDRGALETQYF.